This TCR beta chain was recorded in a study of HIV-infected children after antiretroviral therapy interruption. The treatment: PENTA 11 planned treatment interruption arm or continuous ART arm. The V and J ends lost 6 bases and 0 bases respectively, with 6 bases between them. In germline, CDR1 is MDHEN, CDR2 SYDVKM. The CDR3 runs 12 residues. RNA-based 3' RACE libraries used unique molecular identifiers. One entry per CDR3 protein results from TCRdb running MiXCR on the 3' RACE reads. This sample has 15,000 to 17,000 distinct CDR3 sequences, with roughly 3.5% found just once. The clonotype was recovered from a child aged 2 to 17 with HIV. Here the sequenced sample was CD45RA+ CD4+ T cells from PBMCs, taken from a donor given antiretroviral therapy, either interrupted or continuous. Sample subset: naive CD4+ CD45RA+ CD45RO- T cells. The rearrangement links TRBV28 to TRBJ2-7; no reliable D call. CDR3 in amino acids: CASRPTSYEQYF. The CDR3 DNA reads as TGTGCCAGCAGACCGACCTCCTACGAGCAGTACTTC.